Below are 32 T cell receptor beta chains sequenced from a single sample in a study of cytomegalovirus exposure and HLA in healthy donors. Amplification used 60 Vbeta primers and 13 Jbeta primers. Method: immunoSEQ multiplex PCR; TCRdb's copy keeps in-frame clones and lacks some. The sample lists almost 70,000 clones, under 80% seen once, with 14% in the top ten. Sequencing was carried out using PBMCs. All receptors derive from a male donor in good health and CMV-seropositive.

The rearrangement joins TRBV27 to TRBJ2-7; the match to TRBD2 covers 7 bases. The V gene's germline CDR1 is MNHEY and CDR2 SMNVEV (reference sequence). The CDR3 runs 18 residues. After removal of 2 bases from V and 2 bases from J, the junction contained 15 bases not matched to a gene. The CDR3 spells CASSLTRWGGRATYEQYF. The CDR3 region has the DNA TGTGCCAGCAGTTTAACACGTTGGGGGGGTAGGGCAACCTACGAGCAGTACTTC.

The J gene is TRBJ2-3, the V gene TRBV4-1, with D hard to call. Germline V CDR1 and CDR2: MGHRA, YSYEKL. This CDR3 comprises 11 residues. Trimming pared 11 bases from V and 10 bases from J, leaving 16 bases between. CDR3 nucleotide sequence: TGCGCCGGTGAGGATCGTGCCCCGCAGTATTTT. It specifies CAGEDRAPQYF.

The rearrangement uses TRBV11-2 and TRBJ2-1; TRBD2 matches 11 bases. The CDR3 consists of 16 residues. CDR1 is SGHAT, CDR2 FQNNGV, per germline. V dropped 2 bases and J dropped 9; count of bases not matched to a gene: 9. CDR3 nucleotide sequence: TGTGCCAGCAGCTTATGGAGTAGCGGGAGGGGGGGTGAGCAGTTCTTC. It specifies CASSLWSSGRGGEQFF.

This chain connects TRBV5-1 to TRBJ2-1, with D maybe TRBD1 (6 bases). The V end lost 0 bases, the J end lost 5 bases, and 6 bases lay between the germline ends. CDR1 is SGHRS, CDR2 YFSETQ, per germline. This CDR3 comprises 13 residues. In DNA, the CDR3 is TGCGCCAGCAGCTTGGACAGGGACAATGAGCAGTTCTTC. As protein: CASSLDRDNEQFF.

The rearrangement links TRBV7-2 to TRBJ2-2; TRBD2 is a possible D gene (7 bases). The germline gives CDR1 SGHTA, CDR2 FQGNSA. V shed 4 bases and J shed 1 base, with 13 bases lying between them. This CDR3 is built from 16 residues. DNA of the CDR3: TGTGCCAGCAGCTCGGTGGGGGGGCTGAACACCGGGGAGCTGTTTTTT. Its protein is CASSSVGGLNTGELFF.

The genes are TRBV7-9 and TRBJ2-7; 13 nucleotides align to TRBD2. Germline V lookup: CDR1 SEHNR, CDR2 FQNEAQ (reference sequence). CDR3 length: 17 amino acids. The V gene end was trimmed by 4 bases and the J gene end by 3 bases; junction bases not matched to a gene: 9. CDR3 residues: CASSSTSGRASFYEQYF. CDR3 nucleotide sequence: TGTGCCAGCAGCTCAACTAGCGGGAGGGCCTCTTTCTACGAGCAGTACTTC.

This clone has only a few counts. The rearrangement uses TRBV5-6 and TRBJ2-7, with a possible D match to TRBD2 (6 bases). Germline CDR1 SGHDT, CDR2 YYEEEE. V lost 2 bases, J lost 2 bases, and 8 bases lay in between. The CDR3 is made up of 13 amino acids. Here the CDR3 DNA reads TGTGCCAGCAGCTTCCAGCGGGCCTACGAGCAGTACTTC. Its protein product is CASSFQRAYEQYF.

The rearrangement links TRBV23-1 to TRBJ2-7; TRBD1 is a possible D gene (5 bases). TRBV23-1 is an ORF, with its function uncertain. The length of the CDR3 is 14 residues. The V and J ends lost 3 bases and 3 bases respectively, with 12 bases between them. CDR3 sequence (DNA): TGCGCCAGCAGTCAGGGGCAGGGCGACTACGAGCAGTACTTC. Amino acids: CASSQGQGDYEQYF.

The chain is built from TRBV10-3 and TRBJ2-7; tentative D call: TRBD2 (5 bases). V lost 6 bases and J lost 3, with 12 bases in between. The germline CDR1 and CDR2 sequences are ENHRY and SYGVKD. The CDR3 loop spans 13 amino acids. The CDR3 sequence is CAIRRREFYEQYF. The CDR3 DNA reads TGTGCCATCAGGCGACGGGAATTCTACGAGCAGTACTTC.

The gene calls are TRBV4-1 and TRBJ2-7; TRBD2 matches at 7 bases. With V trimmed by 0 bases and J by 4 bases, 6 bases remained unmatched. The CDR3 runs to 15 residues. The germline CDR1 and CDR2 sequences are MGHRA and YSYEKL. This CDR3 is CASSQELWGGYEQYF. The CDR3 nucleotides are TGCGCCAGCAGCCAAGAGTTGTGGGGAGGGTACGAGCAGTACTTC.

This clone has more than one count but fewer than ten. The chain joins TRBV5-5 to TRBJ2-3, with TRBD2 identical over 8 bases. This CDR3 is 18 amino acids long. With 4 bases clipped from V and 2 bases from J, the junction kept 15 bases outside the gene matches. Germline-derived CDR1 and CDR2 are SGHKS and YYEKEE (reference sequence). In DNA form, the CDR3 reads TGTGCCAGCAGCCGACGCGGGGCGCTAGCGGGCCACACAGATACGCAGTATTTT. Amino acid sequence: CASSRRGALAGHTDTQYF.

The chain employs TRBV14 and TRBJ2-2; the D is unclear. V lost 4 bases and J 5 bases, leaving 11 bases between the germline ends. Germline V gives CDR1 SGHDN, CDR2 FVKESK. CDR3 length equals 14 residues. In DNA, the CDR3 is TGTGCCAGCAGCCCAAACATCCGAACCGGGGAGCTGTTTTTT. Protein product: CASSPNIRTGELFF.

The chain carries TRBV11-2 and TRBJ1-3; tentative D call: TRBD1 (5 bases). The CDR3 runs to 18 residues. Germline V gene data show CDR1 as SGHAT and CDR2 as FQNNGV. V lost 5 bases and J 0 bases, leaving 20 bases between the germline ends. The CDR3 DNA follows: TGTGCCAGCAGCCCCGTAAGGGGTAGTCCCCGCTCTGGAAACACCATATATTTT. As protein: CASSPVRGSPRSGNTIYF.

This clone was observed a single time. The chain combines TRBV19 with TRBJ1-1, with 9 bases matching TRBD1. Looked up from germline, CDR1 is LNHDA and CDR2 is SQIVND (reference sequence). Germline trimming cut 7 bases from V and 5 bases from J; bases unmatched to any gene: 5. This CDR3 has 13 residues. The CDR3 reads CASKGQGGTEAFF. CDR3 DNA: TGTGCCAGTAAGGGACAGGGTGGGACTGAAGCTTTCTTT.

The chain employs TRBV15 and TRBJ2-3; 8 nucleotides line up with TRBD2. Unmatched junction bases numbered 5, after V lost 7 bases and J lost 5 bases. CDR1 LNHNV and CDR2 YYDKDF come from the germline V gene (reference sequence). The CDR3 extends over 13 amino acids. The CDR3 nucleotides read TGTGCCACCAATTTGGCGGGAGGAGATACGCAGTATTTT. It codes for CATNLAGGDTQYF. The full variable domain, its missing parts supplied by reference TRBV15 and TRBJ2-3, is DAMVIQNPRYQVTQFGKPVTLSCSQTLNHNVMYWYQQKSSQAPKLLFHYYDKDFNNEADTPDNFQSRRPNTSFCFLDIRSPGLGDTAMYLCATNLAGGDTQYFGPGTRLTVL.

The gene calls are TRBV7-8 and TRBJ1-2; D call uncertain. This CDR3 is 13 amino acids long. From germline, CDR1 is SGHVS and CDR2 FQNEAQ. The V and J ends lost 1 base and 3 bases respectively, with 6 bases between them. This CDR3 is CASSLGEDYGYTF. The CDR3 bases are TGTGCCAGCAGCTTAGGGGAGGACTATGGCTACACCTTC.

Concerning this clone itself: One junction end disagrees with the germline gene, perhaps due to a read error. J is TRBJ1-2 and V is TRBV2, with D unclear. The CDR3 is 9 residues long. The germline CDR1 and CDR2 sequences are SNHLY and FYNNEI. CDR3 loop: CASSRRSAF. The DNA for the CDR3 is TGTGCCAGCAGCCGTCGCAGCGCCTTC.

The V call is TRBV4-3, the J call TRBJ1-1, with D unresolved. The CDR3 runs 20 residues. Germline V gene sequence: CDR1 LGHNA, CDR2 YSLEER. The V end was cut by 0 bases, the J end by 1 base, with 24 bases between. The CDR3 is CASSQDALVAAGKENTEAFF. DNA of the CDR3: TGCGCCAGCAGCCAAGATGCTTTAGTGGCCGCCGGGAAAGAGAACACTGAAGCTTTCTTT.

The gene calls are TRBV6-5 and TRBJ1-3, with 7 positions matching TRBD1. Looked up from germline, CDR1 is MNHEY and CDR2 is SVGAGI. Unmatched junction bases numbered 9, after V lost 7 bases and J lost 3 bases. The CDR3 length is 15 residues. The CDR3 coding sequence is TGTGCCAGCACCACGGCAGGGGGTAGTGGAAACACCATATATTTT. This codes for CASTTAGGSGNTIYF.

This chain connects TRBV7-9 to TRBJ2-1; no firm D call. Per germline, CDR1 SEHNR and CDR2 FQNEAQ (reference sequence). The V and J ends lost 5 bases and 2 bases respectively, with 4 bases between them. The CDR3 spans 12 residues. The DNA for the CDR3 is TGTGCCAGCAGCAACACCTACAATGAGCAGTTCTTC. Its translation: CASSNTYNEQFF.

The chain couples TRBV10-1 to TRBJ2-7, with 10 nucleotides matching TRBD1. This CDR3 spans 16 amino acids. CDR1 and CDR2 from the germline V gene are WNHNN and SYGVQD (reference sequence). After removal of 0 bases from V and 1 base from J, the junction contained 3 bases not matched to a gene. The CDR3 protein is CASSESGTGDSYEQYF. Here the CDR3 DNA reads TGCGCCAGCAGTGAGTCCGGGACAGGGGATTCCTACGAGCAGTACTTC.

The V call is TRBV4-3, the J call TRBJ1-1, with a tentative D call TRBD1 (6 bases). Germline CDR1 and CDR2: LGHNA and YSLEER. CDR3 length equals 14 residues. Trimming pared 4 bases from V and 2 bases from J, leaving 11 bases between. In DNA form, the CDR3 reads TGCGCCAGCAGCCGGGGGGGGCTCAACACTGAAGCTTTCTTT. This codes for CASSRGGLNTEAFF.

The table lists this clone with a few counts. The chain links TRBV6-5 to TRBJ1-6; tentative D call: TRBD1 (5 bases). The CDR3 extends over 13 amino acids. Looked up from germline, CDR1 is MNHEY and CDR2 is SVGAGI. Trimming took off 2 bases at V and 6 bases at J, with 5 bases between the two ends. As DNA, the CDR3 is TGTGCCAGCAGTTACGACAGTAATTCACCCCTCCACTTT. It is translated as CASSYDSNSPLHF.

This chain links TRBV15 with TRBJ1-2; 7 positions match TRBD1. Trimming took 0 bases from V and 2 from J; bases not matched to a gene: 3. Germline-derived CDR1 and CDR2 are LNHNV and YYDKDF (reference sequence). The length of the CDR3 is 15 residues. The CDR3 nucleotides read TGTGCCACCAGCAGAGACATGACAGGGAACTATGGCTACACCTTC. Translating it yields CATSRDMTGNYGYTF.

The chain couples TRBV2 to TRBJ1-5; D is uncertain. The V gene lost 4 bases and the J gene lost 4 bases, with 8 bases spanning the gap. The CDR3 spans 13 residues. Per germline, CDR1 SNHLY and CDR2 FYNNEI. The CDR3 reads CASSVVSNQPQHF. The CDR3 nucleotides are TGTGCCAGCAGTGTGGTGAGTAATCAGCCCCAGCATTTT.

J is TRBJ2-7 and V is TRBV18; 11 bases are a match to TRBD2. The V gene's germline CDR1 is KGHSH and CDR2 LQKENI. J lost 3 bases, V lost 5 bases, and 3 bases had no gene match. The CDR3 runs to 14 residues. CDR3 coding DNA: TGTGCCAGCTCAGTAGCGGGGGGGATCTACGAGCAGTACTTC. Encoded protein: CASSVAGGIYEQYF.

The chain combines TRBV6-5 with TRBJ1-5, with D possibly TRBD1 on 6 matching bases. The CDR3 runs to 15 residues. CDR1 and CDR2 from the germline V gene are MNHEY and SVGAGI. The V and J ends lost 4 bases and 4 bases respectively, with 14 bases between them. The CDR3 region has the DNA TGTGCCAGCAGTTCATATGGACAGCAGAATCAGCCCCAGCATTTT. Protein: CASSSYGQQNQPQHF.

The CDR3 here is CASSLDLVAGELFF. CDR3 in DNA: TGTGCCAGCAGCTTAGATTTGGTAGCCGGGGAGCTGTTTTTT. The chain employs TRBV11-3 and TRBJ2-2, with D hard to call. Germline V lookup: CDR1 SGHNT, CDR2 YENEEA. This CDR3 is built from 14 residues. V was shortened by 0 bases and J by 6 bases, with 8 bases between the two germline ends. The full variable domain, in which reference TRBV11-3 and TRBJ2-2 provide the parts outside the CDR3, is EAGVVQSPRYKIIEKKQPVAFWCNPISGHNTLYWYLQNLGQGPELLIRYENEEAVDDSQLPKDRFSAERLKGVDSTLKIQPAELGDSAVYLCASSLDLVAGELFFGEGSRLTVL.

As regards this clone: The junction does not match germline at one end; this may be a read error. The rearrangement joins TRBV7-9 to TRBJ2-7, with 7 bases fitting TRBD2. Germline lookup yields CDR1 SEHNR and CDR2 FQNEAQ (reference sequence). This CDR3 has 14 amino acids. CDR3 sequence reads: CSSSLSLAAYEQYF. The DNA of the CDR3 is TGTTCCAGCAGCTTAAGCCTAGCGGCCTACGAGCAGTACTTC. Full variable domain (remainder filled in from reference TRBV7-9 and TRBJ2-7): DTGVSQNPRHKITKRGQNVTFRCDPISEHNRLYWYRQTLGQGPEFLTYFQNEAQLEKSRLLSDRFSAERPKGSFSTLEIQRTEQGDSAMYLCSSSLSLAAYEQYFGPGTRLTVT.

The rearrangement uses TRBV18 and TRBJ1-1; 11 bases are a match to TRBD1. The CDR3 totals 14 residues. The germline CDR1 and CDR2 sequences are KGHSH and LQKENI. V shed 5 bases, J shed 4 bases, and the junction held 3 bases outside the gene matches. The DNA for the CDR3 is TGTGCCAGCTCAGAAGGACAGGGGGCCACTGAAGCTTTCTTT. Its translation is CASSEGQGATEAFF.

This clone has only one observation. The chain is built from TRBV27 and TRBJ1-2; D may be TRBD1 (6 bases). CDR3 size: 13 residues. From germline, CDR1 is MNHEY and CDR2 SMNVEV (reference sequence). V gave up 6 bases and J gave up 5 bases, with 13 bases separating them. The CDR3 sequence: CASRKRQGYGYTF. The DNA of the CDR3 is TGTGCCAGCAGGAAAAGGCAGGGGTATGGCTACACCTTC.

The table lists this clone with a few counts. The CDR3 here is CASSPRTGSSGNTIYF. The CDR3 DNA sequence: TGTGCCAGCAGCCCCCGGACGGGGAGCTCTGGAAACACCATATATTTT. This chain connects TRBV7-9 to TRBJ1-3; D not certain. V lost 5 bases, J lost 0 bases, and 14 bases lay in between. This CDR3 region has 16 residues. The germline gives CDR1 SEHNR, CDR2 FQNEAQ (reference sequence).